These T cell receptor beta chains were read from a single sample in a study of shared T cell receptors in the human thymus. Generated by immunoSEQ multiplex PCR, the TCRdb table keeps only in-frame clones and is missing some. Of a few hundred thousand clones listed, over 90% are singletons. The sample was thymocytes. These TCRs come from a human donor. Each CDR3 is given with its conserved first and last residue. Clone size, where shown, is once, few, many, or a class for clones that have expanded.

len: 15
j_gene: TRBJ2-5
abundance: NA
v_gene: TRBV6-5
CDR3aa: CASRRGTRAQETQYF

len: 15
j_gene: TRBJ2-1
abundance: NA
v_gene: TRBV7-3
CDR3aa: CASSPGGQSGDEQFF

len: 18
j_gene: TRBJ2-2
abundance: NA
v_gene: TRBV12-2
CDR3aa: CASRRPGTDLANNWEVFF

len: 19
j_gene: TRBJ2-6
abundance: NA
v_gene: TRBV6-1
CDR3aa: CASSEGTGTVSSGANVLTF

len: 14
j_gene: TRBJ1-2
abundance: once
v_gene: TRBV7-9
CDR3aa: CASSRGVPGYGYTF

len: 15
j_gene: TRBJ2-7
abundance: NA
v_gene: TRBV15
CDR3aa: CATSNGDRGSHEQYF

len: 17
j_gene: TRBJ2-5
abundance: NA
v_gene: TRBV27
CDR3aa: CASSLGTSVKLQETQYF

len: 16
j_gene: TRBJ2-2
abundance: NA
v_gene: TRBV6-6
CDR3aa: CASSRDRAKRSGELFF

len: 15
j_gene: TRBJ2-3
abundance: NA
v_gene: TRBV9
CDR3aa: CASSVFELVGDTQYF

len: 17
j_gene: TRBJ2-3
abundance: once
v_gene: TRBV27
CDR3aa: CASSLDRGMLNTDTQYF

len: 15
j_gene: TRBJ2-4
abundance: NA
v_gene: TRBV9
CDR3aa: CASSVPGQGRGIQYF

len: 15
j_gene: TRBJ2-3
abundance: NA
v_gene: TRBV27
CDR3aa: CASSLEGPSTDTQYF

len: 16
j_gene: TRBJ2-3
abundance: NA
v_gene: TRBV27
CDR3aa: CASSSTTRRRTDTQYF

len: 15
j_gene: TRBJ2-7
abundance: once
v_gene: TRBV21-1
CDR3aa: CASSSRQGSTYEQYF

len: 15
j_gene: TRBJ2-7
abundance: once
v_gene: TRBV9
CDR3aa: CASSVGEDSPYEQYF

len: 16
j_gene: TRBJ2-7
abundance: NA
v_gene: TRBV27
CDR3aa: CASSKLLAGEAYEQYF

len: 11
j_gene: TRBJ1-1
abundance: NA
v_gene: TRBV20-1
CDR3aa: CSARVPPFAFF

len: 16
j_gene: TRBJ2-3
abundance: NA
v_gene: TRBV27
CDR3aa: CASSPPAGGPSDTQYF

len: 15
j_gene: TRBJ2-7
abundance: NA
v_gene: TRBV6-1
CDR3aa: CASSALRDRGYEQYF

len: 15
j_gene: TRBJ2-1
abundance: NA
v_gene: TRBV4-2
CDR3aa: CASSLRLAPGLEQFF

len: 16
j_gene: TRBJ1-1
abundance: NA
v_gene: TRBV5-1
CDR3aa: CASSLLVGQGGTEAFF

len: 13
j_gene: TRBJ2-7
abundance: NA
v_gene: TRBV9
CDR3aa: CASSVEWGGEQYF

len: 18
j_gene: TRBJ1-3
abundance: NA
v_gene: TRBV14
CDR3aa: CASSPTWVRHASGNTIYF

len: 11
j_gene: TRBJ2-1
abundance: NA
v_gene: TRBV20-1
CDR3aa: CSASQLPGEFF

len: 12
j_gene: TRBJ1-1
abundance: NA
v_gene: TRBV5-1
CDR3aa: CASSPGGTEAFF

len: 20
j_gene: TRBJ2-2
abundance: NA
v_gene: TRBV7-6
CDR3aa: CASSPLTSGRATLNTGELFF

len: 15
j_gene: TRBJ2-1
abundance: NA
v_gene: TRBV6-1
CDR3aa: CASIHTGATPNEQFF

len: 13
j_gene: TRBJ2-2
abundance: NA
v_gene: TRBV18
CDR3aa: CASSSGRTGELFF

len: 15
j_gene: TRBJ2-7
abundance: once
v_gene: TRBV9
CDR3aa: CASSVASGNRDEQYF

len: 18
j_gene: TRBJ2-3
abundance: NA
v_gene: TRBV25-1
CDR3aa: CASSDRFLAGISTDTQYF

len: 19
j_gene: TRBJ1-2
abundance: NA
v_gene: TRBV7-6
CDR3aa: CASSLVTESILYSNYGYTF

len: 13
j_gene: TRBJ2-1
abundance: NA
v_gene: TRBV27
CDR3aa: CASSLRTHNEQFF

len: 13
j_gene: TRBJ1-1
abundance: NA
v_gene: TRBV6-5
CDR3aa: CASSRTGGTEAFF